The subject of this entry is one TCR beta chain. Its specificity is unknown. This entry belongs to a study of cytotoxic CD8 clonotypes in ibrutinib-treated CLL. Sequencing used immunoSEQ multiplex PCR; TCRdb keeps in-frame clones, though not all of them. The table records about 69,000 clones, 80% of them present only once. Findings and limits, study-wide: Clonality was higher at ibrutinib response and returned toward baseline at progression. Researchers report that baseline clonality outpaced age-matched healthy donors and tracked circulating CD8+ T-cell counts.

The V end lost 2 bases, the J end lost 10 bases, and 12 bases lay between the germline ends. The germline gives CDR1 GTSNPN, CDR2 SVGIG (reference sequence). The CDR3 sequence is 12 residues long. The chain combines TRBV30 with TRBJ1-5, with no clear D. The clonotype originates from a human donor with chronic lymphocytic leukemia. Sequences were derived from PBMCs, sampled at disease progression, from a patient treated with ibrutinib. CDR3 nucleotides: TGTGCCTGGAGTTGGTTGGCAGGACCCCAGCATTTT. Residues: CAWSWLAGPQHF.